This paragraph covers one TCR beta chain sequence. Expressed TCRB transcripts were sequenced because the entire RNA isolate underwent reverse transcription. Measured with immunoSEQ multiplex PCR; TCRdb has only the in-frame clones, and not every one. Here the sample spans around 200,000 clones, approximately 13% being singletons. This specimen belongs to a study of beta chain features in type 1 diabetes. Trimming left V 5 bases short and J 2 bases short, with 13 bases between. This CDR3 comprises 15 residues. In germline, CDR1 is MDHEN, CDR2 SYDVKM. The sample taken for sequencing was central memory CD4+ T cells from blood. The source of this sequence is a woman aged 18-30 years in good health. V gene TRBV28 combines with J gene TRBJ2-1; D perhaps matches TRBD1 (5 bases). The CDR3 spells CASSVQGSTYNEQFF. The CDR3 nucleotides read TGTGCCAGCAGTGTGCAGGGTTCTACCTACAATGAGCAGTTCTTC.